This is a list of T cell receptor beta chains from one sample in a study of blood T cell repertoires in COVID-19. Sequencing was performed with immunoSEQ multiplex PCR; in TCRdb, only in-frame clones are kept and a portion is missing. The sample lists approximately 100,000 clones; roughly 88% were seen once. Specimen: peripheral blood. The receptor set was obtained from a human donor in a cohort sampled during active COVID-19. The CDR3 runs from the conserved cysteine through the conserved F or W. D genes are given only for firm matches. Expanded clones get a size class; other rows say once, few or many, or leave the size out.

cdr3_length	d_call	clone_size	j_call	v_call	cdr3_aa	cdr3_nt
15	TRBD1	.	TRBJ2-7	TRBV4-1	CASSQPDRSTYEQYF	TGCGCCAGCAGCCAACCGGACAGGTCCACTTACGAGCAGTACTTC
18	TRBD1	.	TRBJ1-5	TRBV19	CASSIVGRPGQINQPQHF	TGTGCCAGTAGTATCGTAGGAAGGCCGGGACAGATCAATCAGCCCCAGCATTTT
16	TRBD1	.	TRBJ1-1	TRBV6-2/TRBV6-3	CASSYVTGEGDTEAFF	TGTGCCAGCAGTTACGTGACAGGGGAGGGTGACACTGAAGCTTTCTTT
15	TRBD1	.	TRBJ1-2	TRBV12-5	CASGLAGTGGYGYTF	TGTGCTAGTGGTTTGGCCGGGACAGGGGGCTATGGCTACACCTTC
14	.	.	TRBJ1-1	TRBV6-5	CASKFSALNTEAFF	TGTGCCAGCAAGTTCAGCGCCTTGAACACTGAAGCTTTCTTT
18	TRBD2	.	TRBJ2-5	TRBV7-6	CASSLVLAGGRYQETQYF	TGTGCCAGCAGCTTAGTTCTAGCGGGAGGGCGGTACCAAGAGACCCAGTACTTC
15	.	.	TRBJ2-5	TRBV24-1	CATSDFAPPRETQYF	TGTGCCACCAGTGATTTCGCCCCCCCCCGGGAGACCCAGTACTTC
14	.	once	TRBJ2-7	TRBV6-5	CASSSDGQSYEQYF	TGTGCCAGCAGCTCGGATGGGCAGTCCTACGAGCAGTACTTC
12	.	.	TRBJ2-5	TRBV28	CASSWLQETQYF	TGTGCCAGCAGTTGGCTCCAGGAGACCCAGTACTTC
14	.	.	TRBJ2-5	TRBV5-8	CASSDGLRGETQYF	TGTGCCAGCAGCGACGGTCTTCGGGGAGAGACCCAGTACTTC
17	.	.	TRBJ2-7	TRBV7-2	CASSSQLNRERTNEQYF	TGTGCCAGCAGCTCTCAGCTAAACAGGGAGAGGACCAACGAGCAGTACTTC
13	TRBD1	.	TRBJ1-1	TRBV5-6	CASSSGTGFEAFF	TGTGCCAGCAGCTCCGGGACAGGGTTTGAAGCTTTCTTT
14	.	few	TRBJ1-5	TRBV6-5	CASITRGSSQPQHF	TGTGCCAGCATTACCAGGGGCAGTAGTCAGCCCCAGCATTTT
12	.	.	TRBJ2-7	TRBV28	CASRSGAYEQYF	TGTGCCAGCAGAAGCGGCGCTTACGAGCAGTACTTC